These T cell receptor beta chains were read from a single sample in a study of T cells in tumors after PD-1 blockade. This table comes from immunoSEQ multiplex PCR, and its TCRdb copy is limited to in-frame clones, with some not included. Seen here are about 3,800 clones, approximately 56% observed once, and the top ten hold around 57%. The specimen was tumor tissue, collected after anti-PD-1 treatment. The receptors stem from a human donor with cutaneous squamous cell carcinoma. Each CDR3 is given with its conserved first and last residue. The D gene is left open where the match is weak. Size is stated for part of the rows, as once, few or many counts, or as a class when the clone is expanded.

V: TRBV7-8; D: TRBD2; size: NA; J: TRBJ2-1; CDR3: CASSAIAGGSNNEQFF; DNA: TGTGCCAGCAGCGCCATAGCGGGGGGCTCTAACAATGAGCAGTTCTTC
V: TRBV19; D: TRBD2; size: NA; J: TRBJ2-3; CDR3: CASSGWTSGADTQYF; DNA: TGTGCCAGTAGTGGGTGGACTAGCGGGGCAGATACGCAGTATTTT
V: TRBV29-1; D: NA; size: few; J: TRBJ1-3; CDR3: CSVDLQGGGNTIYF; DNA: TGCAGCGTTGACTTACAGGGCGGAGGAAACACCATATATTTT
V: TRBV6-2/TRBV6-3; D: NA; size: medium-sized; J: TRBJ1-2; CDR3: CASSYWAGTNYGYTF; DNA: TGTGCCAGCAGTTACTGGGCAGGGACTAACTATGGCTACACCTTC
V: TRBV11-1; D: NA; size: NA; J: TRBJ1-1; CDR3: CASSSSGRVNTEAFF; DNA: TGTGCCAGCAGCTCCAGCGGACGGGTGAACACTGAAGCTTTCTTT
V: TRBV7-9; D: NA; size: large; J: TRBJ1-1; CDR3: CASSRSLEAFF; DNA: TGTGCCAGCAGCCGTAGTCTTGAAGCTTTCTTT
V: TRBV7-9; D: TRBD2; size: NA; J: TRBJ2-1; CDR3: CASSSTSGGRNEQFF; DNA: TGTGCCAGCAGCTCTACTAGCGGGGGGAGGAATGAGCAGTTCTTC
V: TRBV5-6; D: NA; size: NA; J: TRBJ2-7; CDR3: CASSLGGGYEQYF; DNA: TGTGCCAGCAGCTTGGGGGGAGGCTACGAGCAGTACTTC
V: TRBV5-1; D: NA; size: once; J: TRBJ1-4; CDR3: CASSSRVNEKLFF; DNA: TGCGCCAGCAGCAGTCGTGTAAATGAAAAACTGTTTTTT
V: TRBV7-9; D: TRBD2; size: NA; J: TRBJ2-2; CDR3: CASSLAAGVNTGELFF; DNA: TGTGCCAGCAGCTTAGCGGCGGGGGTCAACACCGGGGAGCTGTTTTTT
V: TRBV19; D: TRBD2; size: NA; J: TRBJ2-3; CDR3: CASSIVGLAAGQYF; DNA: TGTGCCAGTAGTATAGTTGGACTAGCTGCGGGGCAGTATTTT
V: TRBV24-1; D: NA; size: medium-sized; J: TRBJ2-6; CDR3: CATSGVGSNVLTF; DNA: TGTGCCACCAGTGGAGTGGGGTCCAACGTCCTGACTTTC
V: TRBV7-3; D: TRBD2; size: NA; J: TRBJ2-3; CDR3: CASSLGSAGVSDTQYF; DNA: TGTGCCAGCAGCTTAGGTTCAGCGGGGGTTTCAGATACGCAGTATTTT
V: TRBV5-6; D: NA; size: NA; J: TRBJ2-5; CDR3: CASSLASGTLQETQYF; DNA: TGTGCCAGCAGCTTGGCGTCAGGGACCCTCCAAGAGACCCAGTACTTC
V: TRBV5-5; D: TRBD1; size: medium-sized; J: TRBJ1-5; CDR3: CASSAGQGVRQPQHF; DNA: TGTGCCAGCAGCGCCGGACAGGGAGTAAGACAGCCCCAGCATTTT
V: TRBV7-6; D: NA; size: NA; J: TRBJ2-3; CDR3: CASRPTGLGTDTQYF; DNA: TGTGCCAGCAGACCCACAGGGTTAGGGACAGATACGCAGTATTTT
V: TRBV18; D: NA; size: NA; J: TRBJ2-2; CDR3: CASSPRPSTATGELFF; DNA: TGTGCCAGCTCACCACGGCCGTCGACAGCCACCGGGGAGCTGTTTTTT
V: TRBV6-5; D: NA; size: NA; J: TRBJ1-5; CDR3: CASSPGTTSSQPQHF; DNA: TGTGCCAGCAGCCCCGGGACGACCTCTAGTCAGCCCCAGCATTTT
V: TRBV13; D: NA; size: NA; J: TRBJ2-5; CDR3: CASSPRGSGQETQYF; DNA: TGTGCCAGCAGCCCACGCGGCAGCGGACAAGAGACCCAGTACTTC
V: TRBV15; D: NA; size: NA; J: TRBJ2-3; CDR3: CATSRDGRDTQYF; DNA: TGTGCCACCAGCAGAGACGGACGAGATACGCAGTATTTT
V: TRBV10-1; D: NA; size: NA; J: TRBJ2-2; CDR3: CASSESEGTGELFF; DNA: TGCGCCAGCAGTGAGTCGGAGGGGACCGGGGAGCTGTTTTTT
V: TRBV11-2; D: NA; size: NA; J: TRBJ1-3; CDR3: CASSPEAGRNTIYF; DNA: TGTGCCAGCAGCCCAGAGGCGGGACGAAACACCATATATTTT
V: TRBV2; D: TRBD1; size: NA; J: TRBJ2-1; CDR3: CASTTNNRGNEQFF; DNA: TGTGCCAGCACCACTAATAACAGGGGTAATGAGCAGTTCTTC
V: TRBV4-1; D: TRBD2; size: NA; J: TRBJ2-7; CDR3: CASSQDRTSNEQYF; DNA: TGCGCCAGCAGCCAAGATAGGACTAGTAACGAGCAGTACTTC
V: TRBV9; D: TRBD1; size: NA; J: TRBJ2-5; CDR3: CASSVQGAGETQYF; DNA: TGTGCCAGCAGCGTACAGGGGGCCGGAGAGACCCAGTACTTC
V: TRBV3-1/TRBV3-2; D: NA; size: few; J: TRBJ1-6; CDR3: CASSQASSPLHF; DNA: TGTGCCAGCAGCCAAGCGTCTTCACCCCTCCACTTT
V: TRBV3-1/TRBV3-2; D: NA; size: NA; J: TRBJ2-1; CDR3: CASSQENEQFF; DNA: TGTGCCAGCAGCCAAGAGAATGAGCAGTTCTTC
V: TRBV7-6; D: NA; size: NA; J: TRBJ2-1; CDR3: CASSSRDVFVGLGNEQFF; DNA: TGTGCCAGCAGCAGCCGGGATGTATTCGTTGGGCTTGGCAATGAGCAGTTCTTC
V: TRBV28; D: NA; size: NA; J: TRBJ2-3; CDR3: CASSLQTTDTQYF; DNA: TGTGCCAGCAGTTTGCAGACCACAGATACGCAGTATTTT
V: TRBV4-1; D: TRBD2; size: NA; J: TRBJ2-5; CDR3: CASSQDVGAGTRETQYF; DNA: TGCGCCAGCAGCCAAGATGTAGGGGCCGGGACTAGGGAGACCCAGTACTTC
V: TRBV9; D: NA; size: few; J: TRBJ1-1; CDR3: CASSVDRYTEAFF; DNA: TGTGCCAGCAGCGTAGACCGCTACACTGAAGCTTTCTTT
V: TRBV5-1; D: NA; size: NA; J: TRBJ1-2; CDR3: CASTDRDNYGYTF; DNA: TGCGCCAGCACGGACAGAGATAACTATGGCTACACCTTC
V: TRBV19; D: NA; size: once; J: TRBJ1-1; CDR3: CASRAFPLLFKMTNTEAFF; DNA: TGTGCCAGTAGGGCCTTCCCACTCCTTTTCAAAATGACTAACACTGAAGCTTTCTTT
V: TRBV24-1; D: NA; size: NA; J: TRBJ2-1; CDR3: CATSDPSRVDEQFF; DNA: TGTGCCACCAGTGACCCGAGCAGGGTCGATGAGCAGTTCTTC
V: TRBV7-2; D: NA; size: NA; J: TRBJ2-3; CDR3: CASSFTGGRGTDTQYF; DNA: TGTGCCAGCAGCTTTACTGGGGGTAGAGGCACAGATACGCAGTATTTT
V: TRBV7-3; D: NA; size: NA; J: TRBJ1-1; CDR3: CASSLESDTEAFF; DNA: TGTGCCAGCAGCTTAGAGTCGGATACTGAAGCTTTCTTT
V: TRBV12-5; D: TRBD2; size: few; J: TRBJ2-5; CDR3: CASGHSGVGETQYF; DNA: TGTGCTAGTGGTCATAGCGGGGTTGGGGAGACCCAGTACTTC
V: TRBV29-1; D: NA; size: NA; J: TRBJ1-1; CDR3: CSVSRGTGTEAFF; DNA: TGCAGCGTCTCACGGGGTACTGGCACTGAAGCTTTCTTT
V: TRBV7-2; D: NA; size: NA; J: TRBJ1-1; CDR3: CASRRGPGNTEAFF; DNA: TGTGCCAGCAGACGGGGGCCGGGAAACACTGAAGCTTTCTTT
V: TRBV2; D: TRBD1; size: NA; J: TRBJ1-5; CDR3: CASRYGQGSNQPQHF; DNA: TGTGCCAGCAGGTATGGACAGGGAAGCAATCAGCCCCAGCATTTT
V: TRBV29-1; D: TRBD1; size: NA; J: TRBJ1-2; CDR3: CSVDETGGSYGYTF; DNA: TGCAGCGTTGATGAGACAGGGGGCAGCTATGGCTACACCTTC
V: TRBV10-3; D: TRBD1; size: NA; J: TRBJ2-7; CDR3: CAISDPQGDRREQYF; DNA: TGTGCCATCAGTGATCCTCAGGGGGACAGGCGCGAGCAGTACTTC